The source of this T cell receptor (beta chain) is a study of blood T cell repertoires in COVID-19. Study overall: Sites across the United States, Italy and Spain contributed samples from acute and convalescent COVID-19. Sources were T cells, B-cell-depleted T cells, or PBMCs; the material itself was cDNA or gDNA.

This clone was seen just once. This CDR3 has 16 residues. Trimming cost V 2 bases and J 2 bases; bases outside gene matches: 6. Germline lookup yields CDR1 LNHDA and CDR2 SQIVND (reference sequence). In the source study's methods: Estimation of nucleated cell counts was performed using reference gene primer amplification. Libraries were prepared by immunoSEQ multiplex PCR; TCRdb keeps only in-frame clonotypes and omits some of them. V and J calls plus clone size are reproduced from that table; the DNA served to infer D and trimming. The table shows tens of thousands of clones, with over 75% occurring only once.

The receptor was isolated from a man in his 70s with acute or convalescent COVID-19. V gene TRBV19 combines with J gene TRBJ2-5; the match to TRBD1 covers 9 bases. Sample: peripheral blood. CDR3: CASSIQTGGRQETQYF. The CDR3 DNA is TGTGCCAGTAGTATACAGACAGGGGGACGGCAAGAGACCCAGTACTTC.